The 21 T cell receptor beta chains listed next were all sequenced from one sample in a study of post-analysis software for immune sequencing data. Which antigens these TCRs recognize remains unknown. Points from the study as a whole: Controls had lower frequencies than patients of about five TRBV segments, which included TRBV5-6, TRBV5-1 and TRBV20-1.

Incorporated into the TCR beta cDNA libraries were unique molecular identifiers, which served to reduce PCR and sequencing biases. Via MiXCR, TCRdb re-called the PCR reads, giving one row per CDR3 protein. The table records some 800,000 distinct CDR3 sequences, about 45% of them present only once. The specimen sequenced was blood. These receptors originate from a girl aged 10 to 17 with multiple sclerosis.

CDR3 DNA sequence: TGTGCCAGCAGCTCACAGGGGTGGGGAGATACGCAGTATTTT. Its protein is CASSSQGWGDTQYF. The V call is TRBV7-8, the J call TRBJ2-3; 7 nucleotides line up with TRBD1. CDR3 length equals 14 residues. With 4 bases clipped from V and 5 bases from J, the junction kept 6 bases outside the gene matches. Germline values: CDR1 SGHVS, CDR2 FQNEAQ.

The gene calls are TRBV20-1 and TRBJ2-7; D remains ambiguous. CDR3 length: 14 residues. Germline V gene sequence: CDR1 DFQATT, CDR2 SNEGSKA (reference sequence). Trimming cost V 3 bases and J 3 bases, with 15 bases left between them. The CDR3 sequence is CSASGQSLIYEQYF. CDR3 coding DNA: TGCAGTGCTAGTGGGCAGTCATTGATCTACGAGCAGTACTTC.

The chain employs TRBV3-1 and TRBJ2-1, with a possible D match to TRBD2 (6 bases). The CDR3 consists of 14 residues. V lost 6 bases to trimming and J lost 2 bases, with 11 bases between them. Germline-derived CDR1 and CDR2 are LGHDT and YNNKEL (reference sequence). The CDR3 sequence is CASRSLAAYNEQFF. The CDR3 DNA sequence: TGTGCCAGCAGATCCTTAGCGGCCTACAATGAGCAGTTCTTC.

The chain carries TRBV24-1 and TRBJ2-1; the D gene could be TRBD1 or TRBD2 (5 bases each). Trimming took off 3 bases at V and 2 bases at J, with 13 bases between the two ends. The CDR3 length is 16 residues. CDR1 is KGHDR and CDR2 is SFDVKD in the germline V gene. In DNA, the CDR3 is TGTGCCACCAGTGATGGGGCCGGACTTACCTACAATGAGCAGTTCTTC. Translation: CATSDGAGLTYNEQFF.

The count of this clonotype is one. CDR3 amino acids: CASSVDGTASYEQYF. The CDR3 DNA follows: TGTGCCAGCAGCGTAGACGGGACAGCCTCCTACGAGCAGTACTTC. The J gene is TRBJ2-7, the V gene TRBV9; 7 nucleotides agree with TRBD1. J was trimmed by 0 bases and V by 0 bases; bases with no gene match: 3. Germline-derived CDR1 and CDR2 are SGDLS and YYNGEE. This CDR3 has 15 residues.

The rearrangement joins TRBV29-1 to TRBJ2-7; D uncertain. V was trimmed by 7 bases and J by 2 bases, leaving 15 bases between them. This CDR3 contains 13 residues. Germline V lookup: CDR1 SQVTM, CDR2 ANQGSEA. The CDR3: CSAQRGSTYEQYF. As DNA, the CDR3 is TGCAGCGCCCAGAGAGGCTCCACCTACGAGCAGTACTTC.

CDR3 DNA: TGTGCCAGCAGTCTCAGGACTAGCGGAGGGGAGCAGTACTTC. Protein product: CASSLRTSGGEQYF. The chain couples TRBV2 to TRBJ2-7, with TRBD2 matching over 10 bases. Germline values: CDR1 SNHLY, CDR2 FYNNEI. The CDR3 length is 14 residues. J lost 7 bases, V lost 5 bases, and 8 bases had no gene match.

The V call is TRBV7-9, the J call TRBJ2-3; tentative D call: TRBD2 (6 bases). Trimming pared 4 bases from V and 8 bases from J, leaving 19 bases between. CDR1 is SEHNR, CDR2 FQNEAQ, per germline (reference sequence). The CDR3 has 15 amino acids. CDR3 sequence reads: CASSSEREKLGTQYF. Here the CDR3 DNA reads TGTGCCAGCAGCTCTGAACGGGAGAAGCTTGGTACGCAGTATTTT.

The rearrangement joins TRBV30 to TRBJ2-5, with D perhaps matching TRBD1 (5 bases). CDR3 size: 14 residues. V lost 1 base and J lost 11, with 20 bases in between. The germline V gene has CDR1 GTSNPN and CDR2 SVGIG (reference sequence). CDR3 amino acids: CAWSGLGALAEQYF. In DNA form, the CDR3 reads TGTGCCTGGAGTGGATTAGGGGCCCTCGCGGAGCAGTACTTC.

The V gene is TRBV7-2, the J gene TRBJ2-3; possibly TRBD2 for D (5 bases). Germline values: CDR1 SGHTA, CDR2 FQGNSA. The CDR3 is made up of 16 amino acids. Trimming left V 1 base short and J 4 bases short, with 15 bases between. The DNA for the CDR3 is TGTGCCAGCAGCTTAGGCCTAGCTCGCGGTGCAGATACGCAGTATTTT. Residues: CASSLGLARGADTQYF.

V usage is TRBV29-1 and J usage is TRBJ2-1, with a weak D call TRBD2 (5 bases). Trimming left V 7 bases short and J 9 bases short, with 16 bases between. This CDR3 has 12 amino acids. Per germline, CDR1 SQVTM and CDR2 ANQGSEA. CDR3 amino acids: CSAGEGGSEQFF. The CDR3 DNA reads as TGCAGCGCCGGCGAAGGAGGTTCTGAGCAGTTCTTC.

The chain has TRBV18 and TRBJ1-5; D not resolved. V was cut by 4 bases and J by 3 bases, with 13 bases left in between. The CDR3 length is 15 residues. In germline, CDR1 is KGHSH, CDR2 LQKENI. The CDR3 region is CASSLGTDYNQPQHF. The CDR3 nucleotides read TGTGCCAGCTCACTCGGAACAGATTACAATCAGCCCCAGCATTTT.

The V and J genes are TRBV28 and TRBJ2-4; 8 nucleotides match TRBD2. Near its end, the DNA agrees better with TRBJ2-7, so the J call may be wrong. The CDR3 has 14 residues. The germline CDR1 and CDR2 sequences are MDHEN and SYDVKM. The CDR3 nucleotides are TGTGCCAGCGAACGGGAGGGCCCTTCCTACGAGCAGTACTTC. Amino acid sequence: CASEREGPSYEQYF.

The rearrangement links TRBV20-1 to TRBJ1-5; possible D gene TRBD1, 6 bases. Germline CDR1 DFQATT, CDR2 SNEGSKA (reference sequence). This CDR3 comprises 17 residues. The ends were cut back, 3 bases at V and 3 bases at J, with 21 bases in the middle. CDR3 loop: CSASPGGAGETNQPQHF. The CDR3 coding sequence is TGCAGTGCTAGCCCTGGGGGGGCAGGGGAGACCAATCAGCCCCAGCATTTT.

The J gene is TRBJ1-1, the V gene TRBV29-1; D gene ambiguous. This CDR3 has 12 amino acids. Germline CDR1 reads SQVTM; CDR2 reads ANQGSEA. CDR3 DNA: TGCGGAGGGAGACGGCTGAACACTGAAGCTTTCTTT. Its translation is CGGRRLNTEAFF.

The chain links TRBV7-2 to TRBJ2-1, with D perhaps TRBD1 (5 bases). The CDR3 totals 13 residues. From germline, CDR1 is SGHTA and CDR2 FQGNSA. V was shortened by 2 bases and J by 13 bases, with 15 bases between the two germline ends. This CDR3 reads CASSLPNGDRQFF. CDR3 in DNA: TGTGCCAGCAGCTTACCCAACGGTGACAGACAGTTCTTC.

This clonotype has just a few counts. The chain joins TRBV7-2 to TRBJ1-5; D is perhaps TRBD1 (5 bases). The V end lost 3 bases, the J end lost 0 bases, and 9 bases lay between the germline ends. This CDR3 spans 15 amino acids. Germline V gene data show CDR1 as SGHTA and CDR2 as FQGNSA. In DNA form, the CDR3 reads TGTGCCAGCAGCTTGGGGGACCTTAGCAATCAGCCCCAGCATTTT. Encoded protein: CASSLGDLSNQPQHF.

This chain joins TRBV5-1 and TRBJ2-5; D may be TRBD1 (5 bases). The CDR3 covers 11 residues. Germline V gene sequence: CDR1 SGHRS, CDR2 YFSETQ. V was trimmed by 5 bases and J by 7 bases, leaving 9 bases between them. CDR3 loop: CASRDRGTQYF. CDR3 bases: TGCGCCAGCAGGGATAGGGGGACCCAGTACTTC.

This clonotype turned up a few times. In DNA, the CDR3 is TGTGCCAGCAGCTCTACCGGAGGGGGGAACACTGAAGCTTTCTTT. Its translation: CASSSTGGGNTEAFF. The chain uses TRBV9 and TRBJ1-1, with D perhaps matching TRBD1 (6 bases). The CDR3 covers 15 residues. CDR1 and CDR2 (germline): SGDLS, YYNGEE. The V gene lost 4 bases and the J gene lost 1 base, with 14 bases spanning the gap.

This clonotype came up a few times. V gene TRBV6-5 combines with J gene TRBJ2-5; a weak D match, TRBD2 (6 bases). Germline lookup yields CDR1 MNHEY and CDR2 SVGAGI. This CDR3 has 14 residues. V was shortened by 6 bases and J by 11 bases, with 22 bases between the two germline ends. The CDR3 DNA reads TGTGCCAGCAGACGATCCGTAGTGGGAGGCGCGCAGTACTTC. Residues: CASRRSVVGGAQYF.

This chain links TRBV6-5 with TRBJ2-3; 12 nucleotides align to TRBD2. Germline V lookup: CDR1 MNHEY, CDR2 SVGAGI. This CDR3 is built from 16 residues. The V gene end was trimmed by 6 bases and the J gene end by 3 bases; junction bases not matched to a gene: 7. The CDR3 spells CASSLTSGRATDTQYF. The CDR3 nucleotides read TGTGCCAGCAGCCTGACTAGCGGGAGAGCAACAGATACGCAGTATTTT.